This T cell receptor (beta chain) comes out of a study of OX40 agonist ivuxolimab in advanced cancers. Patients who had autoimmune disease history or got systemic immunosuppression were left out. The V end was cut by 5 bases, the J end by 4 bases, with 15 bases between. Per germline, CDR1 MNHNY and CDR2 SVGAGI (reference sequence). The CDR3 spans 15 residues. Study-level findings and limits: No determination was made of the antigen specificity of the expanded peripheral T cells. The average count of expanded clones was higher among CD8+ T cells than among CD4+.

A remark on this clone: Its antigen is currently unknown.

This table comes from immunoSEQ multiplex PCR, and its TCRdb copy is limited to in-frame clones, with some not included. The sample holds approximately 49,000 clones, under 90% seen once. The sample here was CD4+ or CD8+ T cells sorted from blood, taken in a trial of the OX40 agonist ivuxolimab. The chain is built from TRBV6-6 and TRBJ1-3; D call uncertain. The sequence was collected from an adult with an advanced solid tumor such as melanoma, head and neck, liver or kidney cancer. The CDR3 coding sequence is TGTGCCAGCAGTACCCTCAAGCCCGTCGGAAACACCATATATTTT. It yields the protein CASSTLKPVGNTIYF.